This entry describes one TCR beta chain. TCRdb used MiXCR to reprocess the RT-PCR reads, holding one entry per CDR3 protein. The repertoire holds more than 550,000 distinct CDR3 sequences, over 12% seen once, with 3.6% in the top ten. Germline V gene data show CDR1 as SGHKS and CDR2 as YYEKEE (reference sequence). This CDR3 has 16 residues. Trimming removed 4 bases from V and 2 bases from J; junction bases left unmatched: 9. The chain uses TRBV5-5 and TRBJ1-3; TRBD1 aligns across 7 bases. The sequenced sample was memory CD4+ T cells from blood. This clonotype was obtained from a female donor in good health, serving as a healthy control. CDR3 amino acids: CASSDLRDRTGNTIYF. The CDR3 coding sequence is TGTGCCAGCAGCGATCTCCGGGACAGAACTGGAAACACCATATATTTT.